The sample holds a few counts of the clone carrying this T cell receptor (beta chain). The antigen remains unidentified. Diagnoses were made from clinical symptoms, serum measures (thyroxine and TRAb), thyroid ultrasound and orbital computed tomography. Cells are PBMCs isolated from 10 ml of fresh blood. Germline CDR1 SGHTA, CDR2 FQGTGA. CDR3 length: 13 residues. The V gene lost 5 bases and the J gene lost 4 bases, with 9 bases spanning the gap. The sample belongs to a study of T cells in Graves' hyperthyroidism and ophthalmopathy. Study-wide points: Appearing also in blood were most of the thyroid clonotypes expanded above 0.001.

There were TCR beta CDR3 regions amplified from RNA transcripts. The TCR CDR3 first-round RT-PCR relied on the HTBI primer set. In TCRdb, the multiplex PCR reads were re-called with MiXCR into one record per CDR3 protein. Of under 300,000 distinct CDR3 sequences in the sample, around 20% were seen once. The origin of this receptor is a man aged 25-40 years with Graves' ophthalmopathy. The gene calls are TRBV7-3 and TRBJ2-1; unclear D gene. The material sequenced was blood. CDR3 sequence: CASSPRRYNEQFF. Written as DNA, the CDR3 is TGTGCCAGCAGCCCGCGCAGATACAATGAGCAGTTCTTC.